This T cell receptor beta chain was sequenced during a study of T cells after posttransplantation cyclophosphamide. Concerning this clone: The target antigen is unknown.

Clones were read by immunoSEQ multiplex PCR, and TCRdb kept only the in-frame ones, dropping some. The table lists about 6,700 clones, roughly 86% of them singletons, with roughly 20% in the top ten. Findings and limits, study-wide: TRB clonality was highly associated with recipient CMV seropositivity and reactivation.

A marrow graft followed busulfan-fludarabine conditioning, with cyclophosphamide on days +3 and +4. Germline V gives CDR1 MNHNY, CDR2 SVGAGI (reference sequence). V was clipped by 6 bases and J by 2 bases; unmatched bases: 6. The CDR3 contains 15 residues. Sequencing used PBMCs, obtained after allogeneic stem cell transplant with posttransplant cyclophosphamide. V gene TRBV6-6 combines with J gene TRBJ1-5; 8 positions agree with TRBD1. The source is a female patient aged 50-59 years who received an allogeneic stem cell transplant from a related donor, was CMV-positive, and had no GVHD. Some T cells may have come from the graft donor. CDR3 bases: TGTGCCAGCAGACCCGGACAGGGAGGCAATCAGCCCCAGCATTTT. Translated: CASRPGQGGNQPQHF.